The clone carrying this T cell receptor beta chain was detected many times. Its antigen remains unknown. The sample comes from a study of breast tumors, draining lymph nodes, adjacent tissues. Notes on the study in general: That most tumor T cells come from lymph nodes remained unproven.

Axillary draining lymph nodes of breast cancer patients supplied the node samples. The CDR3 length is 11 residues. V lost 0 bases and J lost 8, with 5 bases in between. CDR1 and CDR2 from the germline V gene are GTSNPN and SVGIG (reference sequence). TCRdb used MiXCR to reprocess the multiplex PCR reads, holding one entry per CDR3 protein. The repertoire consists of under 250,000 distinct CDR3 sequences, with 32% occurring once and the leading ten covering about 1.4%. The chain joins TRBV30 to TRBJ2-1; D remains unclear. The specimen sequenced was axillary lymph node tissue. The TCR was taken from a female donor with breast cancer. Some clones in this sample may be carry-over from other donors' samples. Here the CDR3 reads CAWSVRYEQFF. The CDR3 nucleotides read TGTGCCTGGAGTGTACGTTATGAGCAGTTCTTC.